This TCR beta chain was found in a study of blood T cell repertoires in COVID-19. The CDR3 runs to 13 residues. CDR1 and CDR2 (germline): LGHDT, YNNKEL (reference sequence). With 1 base removed from V and 10 bases from J, the gap between germline ends came to 10 bases. In the study's own analysis: Researchers report that nucleated cell counts were estimated from reference gene primer amplification. Sequencing used immunoSEQ multiplex PCR; TCRdb keeps in-frame clones, though not all of them. V and J calls and clone size come straight from that table; D and trimming were deduced from the DNA. The table records 150,000 or so clones, around 85% of them present only once.

Sequencing was carried out using peripheral blood. This sequence was found in a woman older than 75 with acute or convalescent COVID-19. The chain recombines TRBV3-1 (or the pseudogene TRBV3-2) with TRBJ1-4; TRBD1 might be the D (6 bases). The CDR3 DNA sequence: TGTGCCAGCAGCCAAGTGGGACAAGGAAAACTGTTTTTT. This encodes CASSQVGQGKLFF.